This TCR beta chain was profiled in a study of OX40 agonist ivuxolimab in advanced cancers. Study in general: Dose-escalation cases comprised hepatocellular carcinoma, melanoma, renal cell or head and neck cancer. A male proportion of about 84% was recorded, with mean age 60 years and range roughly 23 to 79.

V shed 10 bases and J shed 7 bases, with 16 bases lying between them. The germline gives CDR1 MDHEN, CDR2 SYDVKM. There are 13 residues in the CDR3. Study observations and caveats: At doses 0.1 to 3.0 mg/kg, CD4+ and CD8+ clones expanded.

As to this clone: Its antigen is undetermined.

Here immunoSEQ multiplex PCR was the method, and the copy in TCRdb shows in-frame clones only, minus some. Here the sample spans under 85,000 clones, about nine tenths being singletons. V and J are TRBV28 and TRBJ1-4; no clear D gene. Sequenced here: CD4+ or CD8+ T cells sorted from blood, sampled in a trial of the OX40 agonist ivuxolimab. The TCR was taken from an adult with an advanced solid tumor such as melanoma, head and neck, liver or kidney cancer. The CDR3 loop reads CAIMGSSGEKLFF. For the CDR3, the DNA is TGTGCCATCATGGGGTCCTCGGGTGAAAAACTGTTTTTT. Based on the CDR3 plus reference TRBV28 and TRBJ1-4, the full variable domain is DVKVTQSSRYLVKRTGEKVFLECVQDMDHENMFWYRQDPGLGLRLIYFSYDVKMKEKGDIPEGYSVSREKKERFSLILESASTNQTSMYLCAIMGSSGEKLFFGSGTQLSVL.